The sequence of this T cell receptor beta chain was determined in a study of regulatory T cells in long-lasting Graves disease. With 6 bases removed from V and 5 bases from J, the gap between germline ends came to 22 bases. Germline V gene sequence: CDR1 PRHDT, CDR2 FYEKMQ (reference sequence). CDR3 length: 16 amino acids. The time point denotes: newly diagnosed GD, antithyroid drugs for less than 3 months. The TCR library was made from RNA that had been extracted from PBMCs in TRIzol. TCR beta libraries were built with iRepertoire HTBI primers and Arm-PCR of CDR3 regions. MiXCR was run by TCRdb on the multiplex PCR reads, yielding one entry per CDR3 protein. This table has 350,000 to 450,000 distinct CDR3 sequences, about 15% appearing once. The same sample was also studied in work on T cells in Graves' hyperthyroidism and ophthalmopathy.

V usage is TRBV13 and J usage is TRBJ1-2; tentative D call: TRBD1 (6 bases). The material sequenced was peripheral blood mononuclear cells (PBMCs), taken at new diagnosis, from a patient treated with antithyroid drugs. This clonotype originated in a woman aged 30 to 39 with Graves disease. The CDR3 sequence is CASRQARRGLGYGYTF. The CDR3 DNA follows: TGTGCCAGCAGGCAAGCACGCCGGGGGCTCGGATATGGCTACACCTTC.